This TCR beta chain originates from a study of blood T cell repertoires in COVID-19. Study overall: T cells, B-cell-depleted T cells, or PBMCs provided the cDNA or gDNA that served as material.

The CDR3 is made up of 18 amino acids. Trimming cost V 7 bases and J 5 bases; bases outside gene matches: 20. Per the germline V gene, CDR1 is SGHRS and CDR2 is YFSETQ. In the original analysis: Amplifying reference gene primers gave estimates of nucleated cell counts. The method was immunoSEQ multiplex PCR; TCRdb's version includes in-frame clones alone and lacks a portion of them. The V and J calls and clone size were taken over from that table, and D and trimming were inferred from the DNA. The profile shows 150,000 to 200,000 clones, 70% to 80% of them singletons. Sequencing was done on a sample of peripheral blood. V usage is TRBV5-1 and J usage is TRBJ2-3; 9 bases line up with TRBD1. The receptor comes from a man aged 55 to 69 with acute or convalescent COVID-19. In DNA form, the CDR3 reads TGCGCCAGCGGACATAGATCACCGGGACAGGGCTTGGGAGATACGCAGTATTTT. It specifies CASGHRSPGQGLGDTQYF.